This TCR beta chain was captured in a study of CD8+CD57+ T cells in acquired aplastic anemia. Study-wide points: The study identified under 30 CD8+ CDR3 sequences shared by patients and controls.

Genomic DNA acted as the template from which TCR beta VDJ combination and CDR3 sequence profiling were carried out. TCRdb re-analysed the reads in MiXCR, keeping a single row per CDR3 protein. The data contain 260,000 or so distinct CDR3 sequences, around half of them singletons. V lost 5 bases, J lost 5 bases, and 15 bases lay in between. Germline values: CDR1 LNHDA, CDR2 SQIVND (reference sequence). There are 14 residues in the CDR3. Concerning this clonotype: Its antigen is currently unknown. No conserved phenylalanine or tryptophan ends this CDR3, so it is likely a read error.

By flow cytometry, patients selected for sequencing had shown an expansion of CD8+CD57+ cells. Sequenced: sorted CD4+, CD8+, or CD8+CD57+ T cells (not recorded which) from PBMCs. This chain connects TRBV19 to TRBJ1-1, with a tentative D call TRBD1 (6 bases). This TCR was recovered from a human donor with aplastic anemia. CDR3 in amino acids: CASSSPEQGTEAFL. In DNA form, the CDR3 reads TGTGCCAGTAGTTCCCCGGAACAGGGAACTGAAGCTTTCCTT.